What follows are 10 T cell receptor beta chains derived from one specimen sequenced in a study of OX40 agonist ivuxolimab in advanced cancers. Using immunoSEQ multiplex PCR, the repertoire was profiled, and TCRdb retains in-frame clones only, with some absent. The data hold fewer than 80,000 clones, with 84% observed a single time. The sequenced sample was CD4+ or CD8+ T cells sorted from blood, obtained in a trial of the OX40 agonist ivuxolimab. Receptors were obtained from an adult with an advanced solid tumor such as melanoma, head and neck, liver or kidney cancer.

This clone was found once. This chain links TRBV6-5 with TRBJ2-7; a possible D gene is TRBD1 (7 bases). The CDR3 contains 14 residues. From germline, CDR1 is MNHEY and CDR2 SVGAGI. Trimming took 6 bases from V and 3 from J, leaving 15 bases between them. Here the CDR3 reads CASRFTQGGYEQYF. The DNA of the CDR3 is TGTGCCAGCAGATTCACCCAGGGGGGCTACGAGCAGTACTTC.

This clone was seen more than once but under ten times. This specimen includes other DNA sequences encoding the same CDR3. The chain recombines TRBV2 with TRBJ2-7, with D uncertain. The V gene lost 1 base and the J gene lost 3 bases, with 7 bases spanning the gap. CDR1 is SNHLY, CDR2 FYNNEI, per germline. CDR3 length: 13 residues. The CDR3 protein is CASSEETDYEQYF. Written as DNA, the CDR3 is TGTGCCAGCAGTGAAGAAACTGACTACGAGCAGTACTTC.

The chain recombines TRBV7-8 with TRBJ2-3; the D gene is possibly TRBD1 (6 bases). Between the trimmed V and J ends, which lost 5 bases and 1 base, there was a span of 13 bases. The CDR3 contains 15 residues. CDR1 and CDR2 from the germline V gene are SGHVS and FQNEAQ. CDR3 DNA: TGTGCCAGCAGCCGGGACATACGACGCACAGATACGCAGTATTTT. Protein: CASSRDIRRTDTQYF.

This clone has only a few counts. This chain connects TRBV19 to TRBJ1-5; TRBD1 might be the D (6 bases). The V end lost 3 bases, the J end lost 5 bases, and 17 bases lay between the germline ends. The CDR3 sequence is 16 residues long. Germline V gene lookup returns CDR1 LNHDA and CDR2 SQIVND (reference sequence). The CDR3 DNA follows: TGTGCCAGTAGTATCGCCAAAGGACAGAACTATCAGCCCCAGCATTTT. As protein: CASSIAKGQNYQPQHF.

This clone was seen more than once but under ten times. V is TRBV2 and J is TRBJ1-5; D is possibly TRBD1 (5 bases). The CDR3 contains 13 residues. The V end was cut by 6 bases, the J end by 4 bases, with 10 bases between. From germline, CDR1 is SNHLY and CDR2 FYNNEI. CDR3 DNA sequence: TGTGCCAGCAGCTGGGACTATAATCAGCCCCAGCATTTT. As protein: CASSWDYNQPQHF.

J is TRBJ2-5 and V is TRBV7-6, with 7 bases lining up with TRBD1. The V and J ends lost 5 bases and 2 bases, in that order; junction bases with no gene match: 8. This CDR3 spans 15 amino acids. Per the germline V gene, CDR1 is SGHVS and CDR2 is FNYEAQ. CDR3 DNA: TGTGCCAGCAGCCTCTTCCAGGGACAGCAAGAGACCCAGTACTTC. This codes for CASSLFQGQQETQYF.

The chain links TRBV5-1 to TRBJ1-2; D is uncertain. The CDR3 totals 12 residues. The V gene lost 0 bases and the J gene lost 5 bases, with 5 bases spanning the gap. Germline V CDR1 and CDR2: SGHRS, YFSETQ. The CDR3 region has the DNA TGCGCCAGCAGCTTGGATGCTTATGGCTACACCTTC. It is translated as CASSLDAYGYTF.

This chain uses TRBV9 with TRBJ1-1; D gene unclear. The ends were cut back, 0 bases at V and 1 base at J, with 10 bases in the middle. This CDR3 has 15 amino acids. Germline loops: CDR1 SGDLS, CDR2 YYNGEE. The CDR3 region is CASSVVQVGNTEAFF. The CDR3, as DNA: TGTGCCAGCAGCGTAGTTCAGGTAGGGAACACTGAAGCTTTCTTT.

This clone was observed once. The chain has TRBV10-2 and TRBJ1-1; perhaps TRBD1 as D (5 bases). Germline V gives CDR1 WSHSY, CDR2 SAAADI. V was pared by 5 bases and J by 0 bases, with 13 bases between. CDR3 length: 15 amino acids. CDR3 DNA sequence: TGCGCCAGCAGTCAGAGGGGCGTCCTGAACACTGAAGCTTTCTTT. It encodes CASSQRGVLNTEAFF.

The sample holds one count of this clone. Other DNA sequences of this sample code for an identical CDR3. The chain recombines TRBV7-6 with TRBJ2-1; D is ambiguous. Trimming pared 1 base from V and 4 bases from J, leaving 5 bases between. CDR1 and CDR2 from the germline V gene are SGHVS and FNYEAQ. CDR3 length equals 13 residues. CDR3 coding DNA: TGTGCCAGCAGCTTAGGGCAGTACAATGAGCAGTTCTTC. Translation: CASSLGQYNEQFF.